Presented here are 23 T cell receptor beta chains from one specimen sequenced in a study of response to subunit inactivated influenza vaccine. Using its own MiXCR run on the RT-PCR reads, TCRdb lists one record per CDR3 protein. Of 590,000 or so distinct CDR3 sequences listed, approximately 15% are singletons. The sequencing here drew on PBMCs from blood, taken approximately 15 days before vaccination. These receptors were taken from a man aged 50 or older who received an inactivated influenza vaccine.

This clonotype was recorded once. The V gene is TRBV2, the J gene TRBJ1-1; D remains ambiguous. The CDR3 is 14 amino acids. Trimming pared 4 bases from V and 0 bases from J, leaving 9 bases between. The germline CDR1 and CDR2 sequences are SNHLY and FYNNEI. In DNA form, the CDR3 reads TGTGCCAGCAGTGTCACAGATTTGAACACTGAAGCTTTCTTT. Encoded protein: CASSVTDLNTEAFF.

This clonotype came up a few times. The chain uses TRBV4-3 and TRBJ2-1; no clear D. CDR1 LGHNA and CDR2 YSLEER come from the germline V gene. Deletions cut 0 bases from V and 0 bases from J, with 9 bases between. CDR3 length: 16 residues. In nucleotides, the CDR3 is TGCGCCAGCAGCCAAGATAGTTCCCCCTCCTACAATGAGCAGTTCTTC. As protein: CASSQDSSPSYNEQFF.

This clonotype turned up a few times. This sequence joins TRBV7-9 and TRBJ1-2; D is unclear. V lost 1 base and J 1 base, leaving 4 bases between the germline ends. CDR1 is SEHNR, CDR2 FQNEAQ, per germline (reference sequence). The CDR3 loop spans 13 amino acids. The CDR3 DNA is TGTGCCAGCAGCTTAGGTATTAACTATGGCTACACCTTC. Its protein is CASSLGINYGYTF.

In this sample, this clonotype turned up a few times. This chain joins TRBV20-1 and TRBJ2-5; D ambiguous. Germline values: CDR1 DFQATT, CDR2 SNEGSKA (reference sequence). V shed 3 bases and J shed 8 bases, with 13 bases lying between them. The CDR3 consists of 12 residues. In nucleotides, the CDR3 is TGCAGTGCTAGGACCCCGGCGGATACCCAGTACTTC. It translates to CSARTPADTQYF.

V and J are TRBV20-1 and TRBJ2-3; D is ambiguous. Germline V CDR1 and CDR2: DFQATT, SNEGSKA (reference sequence). V dropped 5 bases and J dropped 6 bases, with 12 bases sitting between them. This CDR3 is built from 12 residues. CDR3 nucleotides: TGCAGTGCTGGGGTTCTGGGGGATACGCAGTATTTT. It codes for CSAGVLGDTQYF.

The genes are TRBV19 and TRBJ1-5; D is undetermined. This CDR3 spans 13 amino acids. In germline, CDR1 is LNHDA, CDR2 SQIVND (reference sequence). Trimming pared 8 bases from V and 6 bases from J, leaving 14 bases between. CDR3 coding DNA: TGTGCCAGTCGGGAAAAATGGGGTCAGCCCCAGCATTTT. The encoded protein is CASREKWGQPQHF.

On this clonotype: The junction shows a germline mismatch at one end, possibly a read error. V usage is TRBV7-2 and J usage is TRBJ2-1; the D gene could be TRBD1 or TRBD2 (5 bases each). Germline lookup yields CDR1 SGHTA and CDR2 FQGNSA. The CDR3 consists of 15 residues. The CDR3 bases are TGTGCCAGCAGCCGAGACGGGACCGATTACACTGAGCAGTTCTTC. The encoded protein is CASSRDGTDYTEQFF.

V usage is TRBV2 and J usage is TRBJ2-3; either TRBD1 or TRBD2 may fit D (5 bases each). V was cut by 6 bases and J by 6 bases, with 16 bases left in between. The CDR3 contains 14 residues. In germline, CDR1 is SNHLY, CDR2 FYNNEI. In DNA, the CDR3 is TGTGCCAGCAGACTCGGGACGGAGGTCGATACGCAGTATTTT. Translated, it gives CASRLGTEVDTQYF.

The V and J genes are TRBV27 and TRBJ2-1; 7 bases map to TRBD1. This CDR3 spans 15 amino acids. V gave up 6 bases and J gave up 3 bases; unmatched junction bases: 8. Germline CDR1 is MNHEY and CDR2 is SMNVEV (reference sequence). The CDR3 here is CASSPGTANYNEQFF. The CDR3 nucleotides read TGTGCCAGCAGCCCGGGGACAGCCAACTACAATGAGCAGTTCTTC.

This rearrangement joins TRBV20-1 to TRBJ2-3; either TRBD1 or TRBD2 may supply D (5 bases each). Germline assignment: CDR1 DFQATT and CDR2 SNEGSKA (reference sequence). The CDR3 loop spans 15 amino acids. The V and J ends lost 3 bases and 3 bases respectively, with 16 bases between them. The CDR3 spells CSASGAEGLTDTQYF. CDR3 coding DNA: TGCAGTGCTAGTGGGGCCGAGGGGTTGACAGATACGCAGTATTTT.

The chain combines TRBV12-3 or TRBV12-4 with TRBJ1-4; TRBD1 agrees at 9 bases. This CDR3 comprises 14 residues. Trimming took 6 bases from V and 8 from J; bases not matched to a gene: 7. The CDR3 DNA reads as TGTGCCAGCAGCACCGGGACAGGGCGGGAAAAACTGTTTTTT. It encodes CASSTGTGREKLFF.

The chain has TRBV28 and TRBJ2-2; D is possibly TRBD2 (6 bases). This CDR3 spans 16 amino acids. Germline CDR1 is MDHEN and CDR2 is SYDVKM. V was shortened by 2 bases and J by 1 base, with 11 bases between the two germline ends. The DNA for the CDR3 is TGTGCCAGCAGTTTAGGCGTGGGGGGGAACACCGGGGAGCTGTTTTTT. Amino acids: CASSLGVGGNTGELFF.

This clonotype was counted only a few times. This chain uses TRBV28 with TRBJ2-7, with TRBD2 as a possible D gene (5 bases). The germline CDR1 and CDR2 sequences are MDHEN and SYDVKM. The CDR3 length is 16 residues. Trimming removed 2 bases from V and 3 bases from J, with 17 bases in between. The CDR3 region is CASSLRHRDPYYEQYF. The CDR3 DNA reads as TGTGCCAGCAGTTTAAGACATCGGGATCCCTACTACGAGCAGTACTTC.

This clonotype was counted a few times. The chain joins TRBV28 to TRBJ2-3; 7 bases align to TRBD2. CDR3 length: 14 amino acids. Germline CDR1 and CDR2: MDHEN and SYDVKM. The V gene end was trimmed by 4 bases and the J gene end by 3 bases; junction bases not matched to a gene: 4. The CDR3 DNA follows: TGTGCCAGCAGTTCACCGGGGGGTACAGATACGCAGTATTTT. Translation: CASSSPGGTDTQYF.

This clonotype has a count of ten or more. The CDR3 spells CASSVTREGYEQYF. The CDR3 DNA follows: TGTGCCAGCAGCGTAACACGGGAGGGATACGAGCAGTACTTC. The V call is TRBV9, the J call TRBJ2-7; 8 nucleotides match TRBD2. The CDR3 is 14 residues long. Per germline, CDR1 SGDLS and CDR2 YYNGEE. J was trimmed by 4 bases and V by 1 base; bases with no gene match: 4.

This clonotype came up a few times. CDR3 DNA sequence: TGTGCCAGCTCACCACCGATCGGGACAGGGTCCTACAATGAGCAGTTCTTC. As protein: CASSPPIGTGSYNEQFF. This chain connects TRBV18 to TRBJ2-1; TRBD1 agrees at 9 bases. V lost 0 bases and J lost 1; bases outside the gene matches: 4. This CDR3 comprises 17 residues. Per the germline V gene, CDR1 is KGHSH and CDR2 is LQKENI.

This clonotype was counted ten times or more. The chain combines TRBV7-8 with TRBJ2-3; D is uncertain. The germline V and J ends were trimmed by 2 bases and 1 base, with 4 bases remaining between them. The germline gives CDR1 SGHVS, CDR2 FQNEAQ. The CDR3 contains 13 residues. As DNA, the CDR3 is TGTGCCAGCAGCTTATGGGGCACAGATACGCAGTATTTT. This translates into CASSLWGTDTQYF.

For the CDR3, the DNA is TGTGCCAGCAGTGCAGGATCCTTTAGCAATCAGCCCCAGCATTTT. Encoded protein: CASSAGSFSNQPQHF. The rearrangement joins TRBV25-1 to TRBJ1-5, with D uncertain. Germline V gene data show CDR1 as MGHDK and CDR2 as SYGVNS. Trimming took off 4 bases at V and 0 bases at J, with 10 bases between the two ends. This CDR3 is built from 15 residues.

This clonotype was counted between two and nine times. The CDR3 nucleotides read TGTGCCAGCAGCCCACACAGGGGGCTAAGCTCCTACAATGAGCAGTTCTTC. As protein: CASSPHRGLSSYNEQFF. The J gene is TRBJ2-1, the V gene TRBV7-9; 9 bases match TRBD1. The CDR3 covers 17 residues. V lost 5 bases, J lost 0 bases, and 8 bases stayed unmatched. Per the germline V gene, CDR1 is SEHNR and CDR2 is FQNEAQ (reference sequence).

This rearrangement joins TRBV10-3 to TRBJ2-1; TRBD1 matches at 7 bases. The CDR3 is made up of 13 amino acids. Germline V lookup: CDR1 ENHRY, CDR2 SYGVKD. Trimming removed 6 bases from V and 3 bases from J; junction bases left unmatched: 2. The CDR3 loop is CAIRRDSYNEQFF. The CDR3 coding sequence is TGTGCCATCAGACGGGACAGCTACAATGAGCAGTTCTTC.

Only a few counts were recorded for this clonotype. The chain employs TRBV2 and TRBJ2-1, with 14 bases lining up with TRBD2. Germline CDR1 and CDR2: SNHLY and FYNNEI. V dropped 7 bases and J dropped 6; count of bases not matched to a gene: 5. CDR3 size: 15 residues. CDR3 in DNA: TGTGCCAGCATCCTGGGACTAGCGGGAGTCAATGAGCAGTTCTTC. It codes for CASILGLAGVNEQFF.

V and J are TRBV10-3 and TRBJ1-5; D is possibly TRBD1 (6 bases). V lost 5 bases and J lost 6, with 20 bases in between. The CDR3 length is 16 residues. Germline V gives CDR1 ENHRY, CDR2 SYGVKD. CDR3 in amino acids: CAISLGGMREIQPQHF. DNA for the CDR3: TGTGCCATCAGTTTAGGGGGGATGAGGGAAATTCAGCCCCAGCATTTT.

The chain carries TRBV27 and TRBJ1-5; D unresolved. Per the germline V gene, CDR1 is MNHEY and CDR2 is SMNVEV (reference sequence). The CDR3 extends over 14 amino acids. The V end lost 3 bases, the J end lost 7 bases, and 13 bases lay between the germline ends. CDR3 sequence reads: CASSFSVTRQPQHF. The CDR3, as DNA: TGTGCCAGCAGTTTTTCGGTTACCCGACAGCCCCAGCATTTT.